The 21 T cell receptor beta chains below come from one sample, sequenced in a study of beta chain features in type 1 diabetes. Of the isolated RNA, all was reverse transcribed, and so the sequenced material was expressed TCRB transcripts. TCRdb's table, derived via immunoSEQ multiplex PCR, lists solely in-frame clones and lacks some. There are more than 130,000 clones in the sample; around 7% occur only once, and approximately 1.4% lies in the top ten. The sample comprised central memory CD4+ T cells from blood. All receptors derive from a young woman in good health.

The rearrangement uses TRBV28 and TRBJ1-5; D might be TRBD1 (5 bases). Trimming took 6 bases from V and 7 from J, leaving 10 bases between them. The CDR3 consists of 12 residues. From germline, CDR1 is MDHEN and CDR2 SYDVKM. Here the CDR3 reads CASRWGGQPQHF. Here the CDR3 DNA reads TGTGCCAGCAGGTGGGGCGGCCAGCCCCAGCATTTT. The full variable domain, completed using reference TRBV28 and TRBJ1-5, is DVKVTQSSRYLVKRTGEKVFLECVQDMDHENMFWYRQDPGLGLRLIYFSYDVKMKEKGDIPEGYSVSREKKERFSLILESASTNQTSMYLCASRWGGQPQHFGDGTRLSIL.

The rearrangement joins TRBV5-4 to TRBJ2-5; D remains ambiguous. Germline CDR1 is SGHNT and CDR2 is YYREEE (reference sequence). Trimming took off 1 base at V and 4 bases at J, with 8 bases between the two ends. The CDR3 contains 13 residues. This CDR3 reads CASSLFGSETQYF. The CDR3 DNA reads as TGTGCCAGCAGCTTGTTTGGCTCAGAGACCCAGTACTTC.

This clone was seen only a few times. The rearrangement links TRBV14 to TRBJ2-7; possible D gene TRBD1, 5 bases. CDR1 is SGHDN, CDR2 FVKESK, per germline. The CDR3 totals 15 residues. V lost 4 bases and J lost 4, with 17 bases in between. As DNA, the CDR3 is TGTGCCAGCAGCCCCCTTCAGGGCGGATATTACGAGCAGTACTTC. This encodes CASSPLQGGYYEQYF.

The chain employs TRBV7-9 and TRBJ2-7, with 10 bases lining up with TRBD1. CDR1 SEHNR and CDR2 FQNEAQ come from the germline V gene (reference sequence). CDR3 length equals 16 residues. The V segment lost 1 base and the J segment 5 bases; nucleotides outside the gene matches: 8. The CDR3 DNA reads as TGTGCCAGCAGCTTAGGCCCGGGACAGGGGAAGGACGAGCAGTACTTC. It encodes CASSLGPGQGKDEQYF.

The chain couples TRBV10-1 to TRBJ1-1; tentative D call: TRBD1 (6 bases). CDR1 is WNHNN, CDR2 SYGVQD, per germline (reference sequence). There are 13 residues in the CDR3. Trimming shortened V by 3 bases and J by 1 base, and 6 bases separated the two germline ends. CDR3 in amino acids: CASSEGGNTEAFF. In DNA, the CDR3 is TGCGCCAGCAGTGAAGGGGGGAACACTGAAGCTTTCTTT.

This clone was observed at least ten times. The J gene is TRBJ2-5, the V gene TRBV28, with TRBD2 identical over 8 bases. The CDR3 sequence is 15 residues long. The V gene's germline CDR1 is MDHEN and CDR2 SYDVKM. V was pared by 2 bases and J by 3 bases, with 5 bases of the junction left unmatched. CDR3 coding DNA: TGTGCCAGCAGTTTAACGGGGGGGCGAGAAGAGACCCAGTACTTC. Translating it yields CASSLTGGREETQYF.

This clone was counted at least ten times. The V call is TRBV4-3, the J call TRBJ2-1; D unclear. CDR3 size: 13 residues. The V and J ends lost 1 base and 8 bases respectively, with 9 bases between them. Germline assignment: CDR1 LGHNA and CDR2 YSLEER. In DNA, the CDR3 is TGCGCCAGCAGCCAAGGCGCGGCCCATGAGCAGTTCTTC. Its protein is CASSQGAAHEQFF.

In its sample, this clone was seen a few times. The chain carries TRBV7-3 and TRBJ2-3, with 12 bases that match TRBD2. Germline V gene lookup returns CDR1 SGHTA and CDR2 FQGTGA. This CDR3 is built from 16 residues. The V gene end was trimmed by 0 bases and the J gene end by 6 bases; junction bases not matched to a gene: 4. CDR3 nucleotide sequence: TGTGCCAGCAGCTTAACGTTGACTAGCGGGAGCGATACGCAGTATTTT. It specifies CASSLTLTSGSDTQYF.

This clone turned up a few times. The J gene is TRBJ2-1, the V gene TRBV19; TRBD2 matches at 9 bases. J was trimmed by 8 bases and V by 1 base; bases with no gene match: 6. The CDR3 contains 15 residues. CDR1 LNHDA and CDR2 SQIVND come from the germline V gene (reference sequence). DNA for the CDR3: TGTGCCAGTAGTATAGGGACTAGCGTAGGTTATGAGCAGTTCTTC. Translating gives CASSIGTSVGYEQFF.

This chain connects TRBV6-5 to TRBJ1-2; possible D gene TRBD1, 6 bases. Trimming took off 4 bases at V and 6 bases at J, with 21 bases between the two ends. Per the germline V gene, CDR1 is MNHEY and CDR2 is SVGAGI. The CDR3 loop spans 16 amino acids. Written as DNA, the CDR3 is TGTGCCAGCAGTTCGACAGGCTCCAGGATCCAAAATGGCTACACCTTC. This gives the protein CASSSTGSRIQNGYTF.

This clone occurred many times. CDR3 sequence: CASSQGGQGSRGYTF. The CDR3, as DNA: TGCGCCAGCAGCCAAGGTGGACAGGGATCGCGAGGCTACACCTTC. J is TRBJ1-2 and V is TRBV4-3, with 8 bases that match TRBD1. The CDR3 covers 15 residues. J gave up 8 bases and V 1 base, and 9 bases lay outside the gene matches. From germline, CDR1 is LGHNA and CDR2 YSLEER.

Only a few counts were recorded for this clone. The genes are TRBV27 and TRBJ1-1, with TRBD1 identical over 8 bases. The trim removed 6 bases at V and 6 bases at J, leaving 12 bases unmatched. CDR1 is MNHEY, CDR2 SMNVEV, per germline (reference sequence). This CDR3 has 15 amino acids. The DNA for the CDR3 is TGTGCCAGCAGATCGCCAGGGGGCCCGGGGGCTGAAGCTTTCTTT. Translating gives CASRSPGGPGAEAFF.

This clone has only a few counts. The CDR3 loop reads CASSSSFNQPQHF. CDR3 in DNA: TGTGCCAGCAGTTCCAGTTTTAACCAGCCCCAGCATTTT. The V gene is TRBV6-7, the J gene TRBJ1-5; D is uncertain. TRBV6-7 is an open reading frame whose function is uncertain. Trimming pared 4 bases from V and 7 bases from J, leaving 11 bases between. This CDR3 contains 13 residues.

A few counts support this clone. The chain joins TRBV7-2 to TRBJ2-3; D may be TRBD2 (6 bases). The V gene lost 6 bases and the J gene lost 3 bases, with 16 bases spanning the gap. The CDR3 is 15 residues long. Germline CDR1 reads SGHTA; CDR2 reads FQGNSA. The CDR3 DNA reads TGTGCCAGCAGGATGACTAGGCTAAAAACAGATACGCAGTATTTT. Protein: CASRMTRLKTDTQYF. The complete variable domain, with remaining parts taken from reference TRBV7-2 and TRBJ2-3, reads GAGVSQSPSNKVTEKGKDVELRCDPISGHTALYWYRQSLGQGLEFLIYFQGNSAPDKSGLPSDRFSAERTGGSVSTLTIQRTQQEDSAVYLCASRMTRLKTDTQYFGPGTRLTVL.

The sample holds a few counts of this clone. This chain connects TRBV9 to TRBJ2-1, with 8 bases fitting TRBD2. From germline, CDR1 is SGDLS and CDR2 YYNGEE. V shed 7 bases and J 8 bases; nucleotides not matched to a gene: 11. The length of the CDR3 is 14 residues. The DNA for the CDR3 is TGTGCCAGCCGAAAGCGGGAGCGGGTCCATGAGCAGTTCTTC. Residues: CASRKRERVHEQFF.

The chain combines TRBV6-6 with TRBJ2-4, with a possible D match to TRBD2 (5 bases). Germline loops: CDR1 MNHNY, CDR2 SVGAGI (reference sequence). V lost 4 bases, J lost 12 bases, and 13 bases lay in between. The CDR3 totals 12 residues. In DNA form, the CDR3 reads TGTGCCAGCAGTTTTAGACGGGAAACTCAGTACTTC. Amino acids: CASSFRRETQYF.

CDR3 coding DNA: TGTGCCAGCAGCCCCGGGACAGGGGTGGAGACCCAGTACTTC. Amino acids: CASSPGTGVETQYF. This rearrangement joins TRBV7-8 to TRBJ2-5; 10 positions agree with TRBD1. CDR1 and CDR2 (germline): SGHVS, FQNEAQ. The CDR3 is 14 amino acids. Trimming took 5 bases from V and 5 from J; bases not matched to a gene: 5.

The J gene is TRBJ2-1, the V gene TRBV18; 8 bases line up with TRBD1. V trimming: 1 base; J trimming: 0 bases; junction bases outside the gene matches: 2. Per the germline V gene, CDR1 is KGHSH and CDR2 is LQKENI. CDR3 length: 16 residues. As DNA, the CDR3 is TGTGCCAGCTCACCACGACAGGGGAGCTCCTACAATGAGCAGTTCTTC. Its translation: CASSPRQGSSYNEQFF.

This clone was observed a handful of times. The V and J genes are TRBV7-6 and TRBJ2-1; D gene ambiguous. The CDR3 covers 11 residues. The germline V and J ends were trimmed by 1 base and 11 bases, with 6 bases remaining between them. Per germline, CDR1 SGHVS and CDR2 FNYEAQ. The CDR3 region is CASSLDIKQFF. The CDR3 DNA follows: TGTGCCAGCAGCTTAGACATAAAGCAGTTCTTC.

In its sample, this clone was seen many times. The genes are TRBV19 and TRBJ2-4; TRBD1 matches 9 bases. The CDR3 loop spans 16 amino acids. Per the germline V gene, CDR1 is LNHDA and CDR2 is SQIVND (reference sequence). V lost 9 bases, J lost 2 bases, and 11 bases stayed unmatched. DNA for the CDR3: TGTGCCAGCACACCAGGACAGGGGAACTCCAAAAACATTCAGTACTTC. This gives the protein CASTPGQGNSKNIQYF.

In this sample, this clone turned up a few times. The V gene is TRBV19, the J gene TRBJ1-2, with 9 bases aligning to TRBD1. The CDR3 contains 14 residues. V lost 5 bases and J lost 4; bases outside the gene matches: 5. Germline V CDR1 and CDR2: LNHDA, SQIVND (reference sequence). The CDR3 sequence is CASSDRDRAYGYTF. Here the CDR3 DNA reads TGTGCCAGTAGTGACCGGGACAGGGCCTATGGCTACACCTTC.